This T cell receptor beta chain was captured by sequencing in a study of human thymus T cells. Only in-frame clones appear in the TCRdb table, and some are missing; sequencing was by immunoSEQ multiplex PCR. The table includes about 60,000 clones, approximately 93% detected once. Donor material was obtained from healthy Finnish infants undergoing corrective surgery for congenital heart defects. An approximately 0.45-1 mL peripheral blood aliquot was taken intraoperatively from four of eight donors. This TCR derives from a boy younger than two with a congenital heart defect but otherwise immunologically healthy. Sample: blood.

Written as DNA, the CDR3 is TGTGCCAGTAGTATAGATAAAATGAACACTGAAGCTTTCTTT. This codes for CASSIDKMNTEAFF. The rearrangement joins TRBV19 to TRBJ1-1; D call uncertain. V lost 0 bases to trimming and J lost 0 bases, with 5 bases between them. The CDR3 length is 14 residues. Germline lookup yields CDR1 LNHDA and CDR2 SQIVND (reference sequence).